One sample yielded the 8 T cell receptor beta chains listed below, sequenced in a study of cytomegalovirus exposure and HLA in healthy donors. Measured with immunoSEQ multiplex PCR; TCRdb has only the in-frame clones, and not every one. The data contain about 56,000 clones, approximately 94% of them seen just once; the ten biggest clones take up 0.95% to 1.3%. The source material was PBMCs. These receptors all come from a man between 18 and 29 years old in good health and CMV-seronegative.

This clone has a handful of counts. This chain joins TRBV2 and TRBJ2-1; TRBD2 agrees at 7 bases. The ends lost 6 bases at V and 0 bases at J; junction bases unmatched: 11. This CDR3 contains 17 residues. In germline, CDR1 is SNHLY, CDR2 FYNNEI. The CDR3 region has the DNA TGTGCCAGCAGGAACAAGGCTGGCGGGAGCTCCTACAATGAGCAGTTCTTC. It encodes CASRNKAGGSSYNEQFF.

The chain recombines TRBV4-1 with TRBJ2-7; D uncertain. CDR1 is MGHRA and CDR2 is YSYEKL in the germline V gene. The CDR3 contains 12 residues. Trimming stripped 1 base from V and 2 bases from J, with 3 bases between. The CDR3 loop is CASSQVTYEQYF. The CDR3 DNA reads TGCGCCAGCAGCCAAGTAACCTACGAGCAGTACTTC.

This CDR3 is CASSPPPSGSYNEQFF. The CDR3 DNA is TGTGCCAGCAGCCCCCCCCCTAGCGGGTCTTACAATGAGCAGTTCTTC. This chain links TRBV9 with TRBJ2-1; 8 bases map to TRBD2. The V segment lost 4 bases and the J segment 4 bases; nucleotides outside the gene matches: 10. The CDR3 is 16 residues long. Germline V gene lookup returns CDR1 SGDLS and CDR2 YYNGEE.

V usage is TRBV6-5 and J usage is TRBJ2-7; the match to TRBD2 covers 7 bases. This CDR3 region has 13 residues. V shed 6 bases, J shed 6 bases, and the junction held 8 bases outside the gene matches. Germline lookup yields CDR1 MNHEY and CDR2 SVGAGI. Written as DNA, the CDR3 is TGTGCCAGCAGGCTGGCTAGCGGCGGCGAGCAGTACTTC. Its protein is CASRLASGGEQYF.

This clone occurred once. The chain combines TRBV28 with TRBJ2-5; 15 bases fit TRBD2. The CDR3 loop spans 17 amino acids. Trimming took 2 bases from V and 5 from J; bases not matched to a gene: 6. Germline CDR1 is MDHEN and CDR2 is SYDVKM. The CDR3 DNA follows: TGTGCCAGCAGTTTACCGGGACTAGCGGGAGGACATGAGACCCAGTACTTC. Its protein is CASSLPGLAGGHETQYF.

This chain links TRBV15 with TRBJ2-1, with 9 positions matching TRBD2. The CDR3 is 16 residues long. Germline V gene lookup returns CDR1 LNHNV and CDR2 YYDKDF (reference sequence). The ends lost 1 base at V and 8 bases at J; junction bases unmatched: 9. CDR3 sequence: CATSRGLAGVSHEQFF. For the CDR3, the DNA is TGTGCCACCAGCAGAGGTTTAGCGGGAGTATCCCATGAGCAGTTCTTC.

Concerning this clone itself: This same CDR3 is encoded by further DNA sequences in the sample. The gene calls are TRBV7-3 and TRBJ2-3; D gene unclear. In germline, CDR1 is SGHTA, CDR2 FQGTGA. This CDR3 is 14 amino acids long. V was clipped by 6 bases and J by 0 bases, with 10 bases between them. DNA of the CDR3: TGTGCCAGCAGTTCCGGGTCTAGCACAGATACGCAGTATTTT. Translated, it gives CASSSGSSTDTQYF.

The gene calls are TRBV28 and TRBJ2-1; 7 positions agree with TRBD2. The V and J ends lost 2 bases and 2 bases, in that order; junction bases with no gene match: 0. Germline CDR1 reads MDHEN; CDR2 reads SYDVKM. CDR3 size: 14 residues. The DNA for the CDR3 is TGTGCCAGCAGTTTAGCGGGAGCCTACAATGAGCAGTTCTTC. Amino acid sequence: CASSLAGAYNEQFF.